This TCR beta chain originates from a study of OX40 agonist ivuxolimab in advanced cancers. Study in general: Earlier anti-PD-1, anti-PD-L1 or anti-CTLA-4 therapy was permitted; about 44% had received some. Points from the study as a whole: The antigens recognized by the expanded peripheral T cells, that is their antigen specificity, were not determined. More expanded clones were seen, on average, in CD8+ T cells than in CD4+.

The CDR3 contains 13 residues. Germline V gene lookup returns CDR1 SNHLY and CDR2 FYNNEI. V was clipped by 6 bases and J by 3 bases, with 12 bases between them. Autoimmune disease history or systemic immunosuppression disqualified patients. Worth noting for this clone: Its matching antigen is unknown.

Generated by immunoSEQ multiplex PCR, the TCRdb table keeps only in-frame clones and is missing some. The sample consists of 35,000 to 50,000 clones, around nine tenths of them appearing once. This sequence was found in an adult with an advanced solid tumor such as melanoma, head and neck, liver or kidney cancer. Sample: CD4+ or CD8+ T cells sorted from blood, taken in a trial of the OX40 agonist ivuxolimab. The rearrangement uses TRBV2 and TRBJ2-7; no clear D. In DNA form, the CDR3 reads TGTGCCAGCAGACCCCTGCGCAGCTACGAGCAGTACTTC. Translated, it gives CASRPLRSYEQYF.